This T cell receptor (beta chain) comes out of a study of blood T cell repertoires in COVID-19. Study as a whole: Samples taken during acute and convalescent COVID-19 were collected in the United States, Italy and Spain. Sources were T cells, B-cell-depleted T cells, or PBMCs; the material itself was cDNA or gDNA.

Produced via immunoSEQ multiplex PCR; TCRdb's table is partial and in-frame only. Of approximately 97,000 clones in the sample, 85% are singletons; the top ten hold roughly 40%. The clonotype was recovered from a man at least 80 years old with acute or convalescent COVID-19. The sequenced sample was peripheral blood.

The CDR3 DNA sequence: TGTGCCAGCAGACGGAGGGAAAGTTCCTACAATGAGCAGTTCTTC. This translates into CASRRRESSYNEQFF. The genes are TRBV6-6 and TRBJ2-1; tentatively, D is TRBD2 (6 bases). This CDR3 has 15 residues. Germline V CDR1 and CDR2: MNHNY, SVGAGI (reference sequence). V lost 6 bases and J 1 base, leaving 13 bases between the germline ends.